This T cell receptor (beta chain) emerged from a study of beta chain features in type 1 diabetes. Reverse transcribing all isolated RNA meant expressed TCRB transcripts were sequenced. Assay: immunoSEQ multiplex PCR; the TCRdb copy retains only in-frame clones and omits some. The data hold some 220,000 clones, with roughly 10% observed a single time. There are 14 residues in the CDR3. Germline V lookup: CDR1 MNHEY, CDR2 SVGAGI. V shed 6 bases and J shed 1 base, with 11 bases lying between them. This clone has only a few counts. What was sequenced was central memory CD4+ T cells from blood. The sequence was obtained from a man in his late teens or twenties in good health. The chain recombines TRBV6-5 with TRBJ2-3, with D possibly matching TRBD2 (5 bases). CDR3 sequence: CASRPDSGTDTQYF. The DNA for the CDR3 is TGTGCCAGCAGGCCGGACTCGGGCACAGATACGCAGTATTTT.